This TCR beta chain was identified during a study of OX40 agonist ivuxolimab in advanced cancers. At the level of the study: Partial responses were seen in three patients, one with hepatocellular carcinoma and two with cutaneous melanoma. General observations from the study: Within 6 weeks, CD4+ and CD8+ blood T cells expanded clonally at 0.1 to 3.0 mg/kg. More expanded clones were seen, on average, in CD8+ T cells than in CD4+.

Of note for this clone: Its specificity is not known.

Germline V CDR1 and CDR2: SGHTA, FQGNSA. Trimming took 1 base from V and 13 from J, leaving 14 bases between them. The CDR3 is 13 amino acids. Assay used: immunoSEQ multiplex PCR; TCRdb lists only in-frame clones, some missing. Of tens of thousands of clones listed, 80% to 85% are singletons. The rearrangement joins TRBV7-2 to TRBJ2-1; no clear D gene. This sample comprised CD4+ or CD8+ T cells sorted from blood, obtained in a trial of the OX40 agonist ivuxolimab. The receptor comes from an adult with an advanced solid tumor such as melanoma, head and neck, liver or kidney cancer. The CDR3 protein is CASSLGSRHEQFF. The CDR3 DNA follows: TGTGCCAGCAGCTTAGGGTCAAGGCACGAACAGTTCTTC.